This section outlines one T cell receptor beta chain sequence together with its context. Primers for the PCR totalled 60 Vbeta and 13 Jbeta. Assay used: immunoSEQ multiplex PCR; TCRdb lists only in-frame clones, some missing. Of 150,000 to 200,000 clones listed, 82% were seen once; the top ten hold roughly 8%. The ends were cut back, 4 bases at V and 4 bases at J, with 13 bases in the middle. Germline loops: CDR1 MDHEN, CDR2 SYDVKM. The CDR3 extends over 15 amino acids. The data originate from a study of cytomegalovirus exposure and HLA in healthy donors. The sequencing sample was made of PBMCs. The chain has TRBV28 and TRBJ1-4; unclear D gene. This clonotype was sampled from a male donor in good health and CMV-seropositive. CDR3: CASSSPQALNEKLFF. The CDR3 nucleotides read TGTGCCAGCAGTTCCCCCCAGGCTCTTAATGAAAAACTGTTTTTT.